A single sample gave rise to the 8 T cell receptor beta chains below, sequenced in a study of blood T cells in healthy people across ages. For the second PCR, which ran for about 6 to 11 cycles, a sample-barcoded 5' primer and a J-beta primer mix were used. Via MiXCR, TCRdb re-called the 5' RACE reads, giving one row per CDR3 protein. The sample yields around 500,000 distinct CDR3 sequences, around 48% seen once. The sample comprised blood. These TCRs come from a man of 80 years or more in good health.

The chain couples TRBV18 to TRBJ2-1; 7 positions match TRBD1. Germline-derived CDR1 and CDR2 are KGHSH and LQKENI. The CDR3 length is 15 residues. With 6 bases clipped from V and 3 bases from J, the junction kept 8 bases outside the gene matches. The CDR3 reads CASSAQGFGYNEQFF. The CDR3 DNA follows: TGTGCCAGCTCCGCACAGGGGTTCGGCTACAATGAGCAGTTCTTC. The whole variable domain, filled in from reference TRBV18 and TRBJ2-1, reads NAGVMQNPRHLVRRRGQEARLRCSPMKGHSHVYWYRQLPEEGLKFMVYLQKENIIDESGMPKERFSAEFPKEGPSILRIQQVVRGDSAAYFCASSAQGFGYNEQFFGPGTRLTVL.

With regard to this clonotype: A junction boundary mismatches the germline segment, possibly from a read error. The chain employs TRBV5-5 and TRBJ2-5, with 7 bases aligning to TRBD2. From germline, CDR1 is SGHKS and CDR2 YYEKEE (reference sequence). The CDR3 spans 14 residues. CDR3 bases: TGTGCCGGCAGCGCCGGGACTACCCAAGAGACCCAGTACTTC. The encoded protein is CAGSAGTTQETQYF.

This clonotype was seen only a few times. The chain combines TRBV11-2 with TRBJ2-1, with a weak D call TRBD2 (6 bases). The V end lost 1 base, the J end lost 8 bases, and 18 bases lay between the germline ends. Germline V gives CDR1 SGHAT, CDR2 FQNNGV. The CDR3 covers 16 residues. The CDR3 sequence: CASSLVLGGVVDEQFF. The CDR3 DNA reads TGTGCCAGCAGCTTAGTCCTCGGGGGAGTGGTCGATGAGCAGTTCTTC.

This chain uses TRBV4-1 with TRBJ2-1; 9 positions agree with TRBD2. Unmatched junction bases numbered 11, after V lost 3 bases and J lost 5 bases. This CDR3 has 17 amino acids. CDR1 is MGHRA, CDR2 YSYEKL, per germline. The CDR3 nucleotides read TGCGCCAGCAGCCAGCGTACTTCTCGACTAGCGGACAATGAGCAGTTCTTC. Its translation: CASSQRTSRLADNEQFF.

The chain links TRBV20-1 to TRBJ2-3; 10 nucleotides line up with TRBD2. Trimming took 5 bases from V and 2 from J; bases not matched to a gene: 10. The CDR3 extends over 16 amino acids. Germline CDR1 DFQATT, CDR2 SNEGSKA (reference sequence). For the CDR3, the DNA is TGCAGTGCTTCCCCTTGGACTAGCGGAAACACAGATACGCAGTATTTT. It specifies CSASPWTSGNTDTQYF.

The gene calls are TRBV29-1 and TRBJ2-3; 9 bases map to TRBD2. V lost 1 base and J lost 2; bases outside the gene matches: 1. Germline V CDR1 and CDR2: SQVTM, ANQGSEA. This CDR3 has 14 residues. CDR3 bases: TGCAGCGTTGAAGGGACTAGCGACACAGATACGCAGTATTTT. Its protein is CSVEGTSDTDTQYF.

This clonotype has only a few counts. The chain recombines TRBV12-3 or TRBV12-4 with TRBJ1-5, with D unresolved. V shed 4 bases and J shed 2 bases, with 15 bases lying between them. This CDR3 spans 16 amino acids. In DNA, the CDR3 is TGTGCCAGCAGTTCTTACCGAACGCAGCGCAATCAGCCCCAGCATTTT. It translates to CASSSYRTQRNQPQHF.

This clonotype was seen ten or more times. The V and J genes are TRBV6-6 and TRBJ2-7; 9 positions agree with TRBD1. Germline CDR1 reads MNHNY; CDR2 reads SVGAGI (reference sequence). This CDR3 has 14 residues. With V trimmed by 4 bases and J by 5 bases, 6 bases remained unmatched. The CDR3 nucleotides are TGTGCCAGCAGTTGGCCGGGACAGGGCAACGAGCAGTACTTC. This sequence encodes CASSWPGQGNEQYF.